The 9 T cell receptor beta chains given below trace back to one sample, sequenced in a study of cytomegalovirus exposure and HLA in healthy donors. Primers included in the PCR were 60 Vbeta and 13 Jbeta primers. Some clones are missing from TCRdb's copy, which holds only in-frame ones; the method was immunoSEQ multiplex PCR. Among 130,000 or so clones, around 10% were seen once, and the ten largest hold 5.5% to 8%. Sequencing input: PBMCs. These receptors all come from a woman in her thirties or forties in good health and CMV-seropositive.

This clone has more than one count but fewer than ten. CDR3 sequence (DNA): TGTGCCAGCAGAGCCAGGGACTCCCCGGCAGCTGGCTACACCTTC. Translating gives CASRARDSPAAGYTF. This chain links TRBV2 with TRBJ1-2, with D possibly TRBD1 on 5 matching bases. There are 15 residues in the CDR3. Germline assignment: CDR1 SNHLY and CDR2 FYNNEI. Trimming removed 6 bases at V and 7 bases at J, with 21 bases between.

This clone was seen a few times. The J gene is TRBJ2-1, the V gene TRBV5-1; maybe TRBD1 (5 bases). From germline, CDR1 is SGHRS and CDR2 YFSETQ. The CDR3 spans 13 residues. Trimming shortened V by 4 bases and J by 4 bases, and 9 bases separated the two germline ends. Here the CDR3 reads CASSKDMYNEQFF. In DNA form, the CDR3 reads TGCGCCAGCAGCAAGGACATGTACAATGAGCAGTTCTTC.

The chain has TRBV19 and TRBJ2-3; 8 bases align to TRBD1. V was pared by 4 bases and J by 6 bases, with 6 bases of the junction left unmatched. CDR1 LNHDA and CDR2 SQIVND come from the germline V gene (reference sequence). CDR3 size: 14 residues. CDR3 protein: CASSTVRQGDTQYF. The CDR3 nucleotides read TGTGCCAGTAGTACCGTTAGACAGGGGGATACGCAGTATTTT.

In its sample, this clone was seen a few times. A read error may account for a junction end that differs from germline. This chain joins TRBV6-1 and TRBJ1-2, with 10 positions matching TRBD1. The germline gives CDR1 MNHNS, CDR2 SASEGT. The CDR3 extends over 17 amino acids. As DNA, the CDR3 is TGTGCCAGCAGTGACTTTCGGGACAGGGGATCCAAATATGGCTACACCTTT. This codes for CASSDFRDRGSKYGYTF.

The chain carries TRBV2 and TRBJ1-2; no definite D call. V dropped 5 bases and J dropped 4 bases, with 20 bases sitting between them. Germline CDR1 and CDR2: SNHLY and FYNNEI. The CDR3 runs to 16 residues. The CDR3 loop reads CASSHPSDGEGYGYTF. The CDR3 region has the DNA TGTGCCAGCAGTCACCCCTCGGACGGGGAGGGCTATGGCTACACCTTC.

This clone was seen a handful of times. A read error is likely, as this CDR3 ends without the conserved phenylalanine or tryptophan. This rearrangement joins TRBV10-3 to TRBJ1-1; the D gene is possibly TRBD1 (5 bases). Germline V CDR1 and CDR2: ENHRY, SYGVKD. V lost 0 bases and J lost 4, with 12 bases in between. The CDR3 loop spans 15 amino acids. The CDR3 sequence: CAISESRQGSTEAFL. The CDR3 coding sequence is TGTGCCATCAGTGAGTCTAGGCAGGGAAGCACTGAAGCTTTCCTT.

This clone was observed a handful of times. V gene TRBV2 combines with J gene TRBJ1-1, with TRBD1 matching 8 bases. J was trimmed by 6 bases and V by 6 bases; bases with no gene match: 12. The CDR3 loop spans 15 amino acids. The germline V gene has CDR1 SNHLY and CDR2 FYNNEI. The CDR3 DNA is TGTGCCAGCAGCCCCACCGGACAGGGAATCCCTGAAGCTTTCTTT. Its protein is CASSPTGQGIPEAFF. The whole variable domain, remainder taken from reference TRBV2 and TRBJ1-1, is EPEVTQTPSHQVTQMGQEVILRCVPISNHLYFYWYRQILGQKVEFLVSFYNNEISEKSEIFDDQFSVERPDGSNFTLKIRSTKLEDSAMYFCASSPTGQGIPEAFFGQGTRLTVV.

This clone was detected only a few times. Because the CDR3 is missing its conserved closing phenylalanine or tryptophan, this is likely a read error. The chain carries TRBV6-1 and TRBJ1-2, with 10 bases aligning to TRBD1. This CDR3 has 17 amino acids. V was pared by 3 bases and J by 5 bases, with 12 bases of the junction left unmatched. CDR1 MNHNS and CDR2 SASEGT come from the germline V gene. CDR3 region: CASSDFRDRGSKYGYTL. The CDR3 DNA reads as TGTGCCAGCAGTGACTTTCGGGACAGGGGATCCAAATATGGCTACACCTTA.

The J gene is TRBJ1-2, the V gene TRBV14; D is perhaps TRBD1 (5 bases). V was shortened by 1 base and J by 2 bases, with 11 bases between the two germline ends. CDR3 length: 15 amino acids. Germline V gene sequence: CDR1 SGHDN, CDR2 FVKESK. CDR3 in amino acids: CASSQVAGWNYGYTF. The CDR3 region has the DNA TGTGCCAGCAGCCAAGTGGCAGGGTGGAACTATGGCTACACCTTC.